Listed below are T cell receptor beta chains from one sample, sequenced in a study of blood T cell repertoires in COVID-19. The assay was immunoSEQ multiplex PCR, and TCRdb's table has in-frame clones only and misses some. The table lists 200,000 or so clones, around 80% of them singletons. The sequenced material came from peripheral blood. These receptors originate from a human donor with acute or convalescent COVID-19. The donor label of this sample is uncertain. The CDR3 runs from the conserved cysteine through the conserved F or W. The D gene is left open where the match is weak. Some rows have no size entry. The others give once, few or many, or a class for an expanded clone.

TGTGCCACCACCCCATGGGGGGGAATGAACACTGAAGCTTTCTTT	CATTPWGGMNTEAFF	TRBV6-2/TRBV6-3	few	.	TRBJ1-1
TGCGCCAGCAGCTGGGGGGGGAAAGCCCACAATGAGCAGTTCTTC	CASSWGGKAHNEQFF	TRBV5-1	.	TRBD2	TRBJ2-1
TGTGCCAGCAGCCTGCGCGGCAGGGAGGGGGGCTCTGGGGCCAACGTCCTGACTTTC	CASSLRGREGGSGANVLTF	TRBV7-8	once	.	TRBJ2-6
TGCAGCGTTGGCGGTAGCGGCCAAAAAGGGACCCAGTACTTC	CSVGGSGQKGTQYF	TRBV29-1	.	.	TRBJ2-5
TGTGCCAACTCACAGGAGATGAACACTGAAGCTTTCTTT	CANSQEMNTEAFF	TRBV2	.	.	TRBJ1-1
TGTGCCAGCAGCCCAGGGGGCTCGGGGACTAGCGGTCACAATGAGCAGTTCTTC	CASSPGGSGTSGHNEQFF	TRBV9	.	TRBD2	TRBJ2-1
TGTGCCAGCAGTGGACAAAATTCACCCCTCCACTTT	CASSGQNSPLHF	TRBV12-3/TRBV12-4	.	.	TRBJ1-6
TGTGCCAGCTCACCTGACAGGGGAGGCAATCAGCCCCAGCATTTT	CASSPDRGGNQPQHF	TRBV18	few	TRBD1	TRBJ1-5
TGCGCCAGCAGTCATACCTGGGCCGGTTACACTGAAGCTTTCTTT	CASSHTWAGYTEAFF	TRBV23-1	.	.	TRBJ1-1
TGTGCCAGCAGCCTTGGACTAGCGGGAAGGGAGACCCAGTACTTC	CASSLGLAGRETQYF	TRBV2	.	TRBD2	TRBJ2-5
TGTGCCAGTAGTCTGGAGGGGGCGACGGAAGCTTTCTTT	CASSLEGATEAFF	TRBV19	.	TRBD1	TRBJ1-1
TGTGCCAGCAGCTGGGGGGGGGACCCACGCAGATCCTACAATGAGCAGTTCTTC	CASSWGGDPRRSYNEQFF	TRBV21-1	few	.	TRBJ2-1
TGCAGTGCTCCACCCGACAGGGAAGCTTTCTTT	CSAPPDREAFF	TRBV20-1	many	.	TRBJ1-1
TGTGCCAGCAGTTCCAATAGGGGCACCGGGGAGCTGTTTTTT	CASSSNRGTGELFF	TRBV6-5	.	.	TRBJ2-2
TGTGCCAGCAGCCCCCAGGGCGCAGGCGAGCAGTACTTC	CASSPQGAGEQYF	TRBV7-3	.	.	TRBJ2-7
TGTGCCAGCAGTCCGTTGGACATGTACACTGAAGCTTTCTTT	CASSPLDMYTEAFF	TRBV28	.	.	TRBJ1-1
TGTGCCAGCAGTGGTAGCGGGAGTACCTACGAGCAGTACTTC	CASSGSGSTYEQYF	TRBV25-1	.	TRBD2	TRBJ2-7
TGTGCCTCGGAGGGAGGAAGTGATGAGCAGTTCTTC	CASEGGSDEQFF	TRBV19	.	.	TRBJ2-1
TGTGCCTGGACACAGGGGGCGGGCGAGCAGTACTTC	CAWTQGAGEQYF	TRBV30	.	TRBD1	TRBJ2-7
TGCGCCAGCAGCTCAACGACAGGGCCAGCTAACTATGGCTACACCTTC	CASSSTTGPANYGYTF	TRBV5-1	.	TRBD1	TRBJ1-2
TGTGCCAGTAGTATCCCAGGGCGAGGGGAGGGTCAGCCCCAGCATTTT	CASSIPGRGEGQPQHF	TRBV19	.	.	TRBJ1-5
TGTGCCAGTAGTCTTGACGGGACAGTTAATGAAAAACTGTTTTTT	CASSLDGTVNEKLFF	TRBV19	.	TRBD1	TRBJ1-4
TGTGCCAGCAGCTTAGGGGGGACCGGTGGCTACACCTTC	CASSLGGTGGYTF	TRBV7-3	.	.	TRBJ1-2
TGTGCCTGGACCCGGCGTGGCGCCGGGGGCACTGAAGCTTTCTTT	CAWTRRGAGGTEAFF	TRBV30	.	.	TRBJ1-1
TGCGCCAGCAGCCCGAGGACTAGCGGGACCCCCGATACGCAGTATTTT	CASSPRTSGTPDTQYF	TRBV5-1	.	TRBD2	TRBJ2-3
TGTGCCAGCAGCGTAGCCGGACAGGGGGACGGCTACACCTTC	CASSVAGQGDGYTF	TRBV9	few	TRBD1	TRBJ1-2
TGTGCCAGCAGTTCGGGACAGGGGAACACTGAAGCTTTCTTT	CASSSGQGNTEAFF	TRBV28	.	TRBD1	TRBJ1-1
TGTGCCAGCAGGGGCCATAGCACCGGGGAGCTGTTTTTT	CASRGHSTGELFF	TRBV5-4	.	.	TRBJ2-2
TGTGCCAGCAGCGTAGACGAGGCGGGATCTGCCAAAAACATTCAGTACTTC	CASSVDEAGSAKNIQYF	TRBV9	.	.	TRBJ2-4
TGTGCCAGCAGCTGGGGGGAGAACTATGGCTACACCTTC	CASSWGENYGYTF	TRBV7-9	few	.	TRBJ1-2
TGTGCCAGCTCCTCGGGACAGAATCAGCCCCAGCATTTT	CASSSGQNQPQHF	TRBV18	.	TRBD1	TRBJ1-5
TGTGCCAGCAGCGGTCAGGGGGATGGCTATGGCTACACCTTC	CASSGQGDGYGYTF	TRBV7-9	.	TRBD1	TRBJ1-2
TGTGCCAGCAGTTCTACTAGCGGGACGCCGGCGTACGAGCAGTACTTC	CASSSTSGTPAYEQYF	TRBV28	.	TRBD2	TRBJ2-7
TGCAGCGTTCGGGGGGGTCGGGCGAACACTGAAGCTTTCTTT	CSVRGGRANTEAFF	TRBV29-1	.	.	TRBJ1-1
TGCGCCAGCAGCTTGCTAGCGGGGCGGGAGTATAGTAACGAGCAGTACTTC	CASSLLAGREYSNEQYF	TRBV5-1	.	TRBD2	TRBJ2-7
TGCGCCAGCAGCCCGGCGGGGCACCAAGAGACCCAGTACTTC	CASSPAGHQETQYF	TRBV5-1	.	.	TRBJ2-5
TGCGCCTCAGATTCCGGGGGAACTGGGGCCAACGTCCTGACTTTC	CASDSGGTGANVLTF	TRBV5-1	.	.	TRBJ2-6
TGTGCCAGCAGTGAATCAAGGGGCCTAGGGGCAGATACGCAGTATTTT	CASSESRGLGADTQYF	TRBV25-1	.	.	TRBJ2-3
TGTGCCAGCAGCGAATCTTATGTGAGTGGCTACACCTTC	CASSESYVSGYTF	TRBV7-2	.	.	TRBJ1-2
TGTGCCAGCAGCTTGGACAGTAACACTGAAGCTTTCTTT	CASSLDSNTEAFF	TRBV5-4	.	.	TRBJ1-1
TGTGCCAGCAGCGTAGCTGGGGACTTAACCTACGAGCAGTACTTC	CASSVAGDLTYEQYF	TRBV9	.	.	TRBJ2-7
TGCAGCGTTGACCGACTAGCAGGCTCCTACAATGAGCAGTTCTTC	CSVDRLAGSYNEQFF	TRBV29-1	.	TRBD2	TRBJ2-1
TGTGCCAGCAGCCGACAGGGGGCGAACACTGAAGCTTTCTTT	CASSRQGANTEAFF	TRBV3-1/TRBV3-2	.	TRBD1	TRBJ1-1
TGTGCCAGCAGCCGGACAGACCTCTATGGCTACACCTTC	CASSRTDLYGYTF	TRBV7-2	.	.	TRBJ1-2
TGTGCCAGCAGTTTAGCCGGGACAGGGAACGTCGAGCAGTACTTC	CASSLAGTGNVEQYF	TRBV28	.	TRBD1	TRBJ2-7
TGTGCCAGCAGCTTAAATCCGGCGGGTCAGCCCCAGCATTTT	CASSLNPAGQPQHF	TRBV11-2	.	.	TRBJ1-5
TGTGCCAGCAGTCCAGACAGATATGGCTACACCTTC	CASSPDRYGYTF	TRBV6-5	.	.	TRBJ1-2
TGTGCCAGCAGCTTAGATTGGGCGTCGTCACCCCTCCACTTT	CASSLDWASSPLHF	TRBV11-2	few	.	TRBJ1-6
TGTGCCAGCAGCCTCCGGGGGGGACAGGGTATGGATACGCAGTATTTT	CASSLRGGQGMDTQYF	TRBV7-3	.	.	TRBJ2-3
TGTGCCAGTAGTCCTGCGGAGGGCACGGGGGAGCAGTACTTC	CASSPAEGTGEQYF	TRBV19	once	.	TRBJ2-7
TGTGCCAGCCGGTGGCGCGGGGGTGAGCAGTTCTTC	CASRWRGGEQFF	TRBV6-5	.	TRBD2	TRBJ2-1